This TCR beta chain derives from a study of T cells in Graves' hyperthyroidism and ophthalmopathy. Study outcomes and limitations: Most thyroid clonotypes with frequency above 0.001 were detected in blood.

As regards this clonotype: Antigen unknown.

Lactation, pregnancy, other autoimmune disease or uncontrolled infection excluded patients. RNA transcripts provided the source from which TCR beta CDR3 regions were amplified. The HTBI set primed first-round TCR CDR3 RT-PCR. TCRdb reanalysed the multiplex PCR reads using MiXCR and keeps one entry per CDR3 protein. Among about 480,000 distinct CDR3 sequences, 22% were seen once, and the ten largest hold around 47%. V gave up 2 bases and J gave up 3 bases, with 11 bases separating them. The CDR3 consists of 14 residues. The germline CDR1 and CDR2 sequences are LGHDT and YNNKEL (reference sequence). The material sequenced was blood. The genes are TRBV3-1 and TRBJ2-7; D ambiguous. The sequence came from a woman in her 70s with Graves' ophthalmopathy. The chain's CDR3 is CASSQNFDDYEQYF. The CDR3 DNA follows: TGTGCCAGCAGCCAAAACTTTGACGACTACGAGCAGTACTTC.